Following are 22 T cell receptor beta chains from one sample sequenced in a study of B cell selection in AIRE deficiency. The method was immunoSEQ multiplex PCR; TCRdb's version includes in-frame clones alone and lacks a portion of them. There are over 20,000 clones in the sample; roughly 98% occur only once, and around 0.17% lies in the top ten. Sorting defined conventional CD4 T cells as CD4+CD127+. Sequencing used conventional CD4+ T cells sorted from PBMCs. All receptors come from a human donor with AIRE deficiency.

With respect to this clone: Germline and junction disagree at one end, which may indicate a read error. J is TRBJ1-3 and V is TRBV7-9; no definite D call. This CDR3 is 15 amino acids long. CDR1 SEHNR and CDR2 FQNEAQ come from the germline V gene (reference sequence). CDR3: CASGLGSAVLNTIYF. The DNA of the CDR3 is TGTGCCAGCGGCTTAGGGTCGGCAGTCTTGAACACCATATATTTT.

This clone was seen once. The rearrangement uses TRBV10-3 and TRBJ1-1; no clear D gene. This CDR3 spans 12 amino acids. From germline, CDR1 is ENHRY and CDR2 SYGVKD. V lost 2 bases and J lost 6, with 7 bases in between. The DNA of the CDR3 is TGTGCCATCAGTGAGGGGGAACCTGAAGCTTTCTTT. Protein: CAISEGEPEAFF.

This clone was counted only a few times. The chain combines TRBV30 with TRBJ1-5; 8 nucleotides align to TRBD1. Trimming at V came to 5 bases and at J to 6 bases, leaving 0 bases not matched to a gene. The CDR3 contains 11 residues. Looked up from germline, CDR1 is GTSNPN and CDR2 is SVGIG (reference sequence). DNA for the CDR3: TGTGCCTGGGGACAGGGTCAGCCCCAGCATTTT. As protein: CAWGQGQPQHF.

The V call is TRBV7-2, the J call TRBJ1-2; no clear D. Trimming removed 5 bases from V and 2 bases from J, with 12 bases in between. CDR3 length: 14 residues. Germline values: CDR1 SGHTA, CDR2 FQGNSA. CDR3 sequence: CASSGPGRNYGYTF. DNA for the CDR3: TGTGCCAGCAGCGGACCCGGCCGGAACTATGGCTACACCTTC. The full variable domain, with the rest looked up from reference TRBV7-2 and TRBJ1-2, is GAGVSQSPSNKVTEKGKDVELRCDPISGHTALYWYRQSLGQGLEFLIYFQGNSAPDKSGLPSDRFSAERTGGSVSTLTIQRTQQEDSAVYLCASSGPGRNYGYTFGSGTRLTVV.

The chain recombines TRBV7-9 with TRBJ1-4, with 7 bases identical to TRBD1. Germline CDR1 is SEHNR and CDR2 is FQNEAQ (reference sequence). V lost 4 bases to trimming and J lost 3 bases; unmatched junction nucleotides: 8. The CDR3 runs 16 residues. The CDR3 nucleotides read TGTGCCAGCAGCTCGGGACAGTCCTCTGCTAATGAAAAACTGTTTTTT. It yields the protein CASSSGQSSANEKLFF.

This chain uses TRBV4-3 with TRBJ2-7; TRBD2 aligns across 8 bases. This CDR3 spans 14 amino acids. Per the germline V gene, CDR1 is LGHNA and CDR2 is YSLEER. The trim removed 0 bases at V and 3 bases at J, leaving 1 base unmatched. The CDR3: CASSQETSDYEQYF. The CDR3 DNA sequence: TGCGCCAGCAGCCAAGAGACTAGCGACTACGAGCAGTACTTC.

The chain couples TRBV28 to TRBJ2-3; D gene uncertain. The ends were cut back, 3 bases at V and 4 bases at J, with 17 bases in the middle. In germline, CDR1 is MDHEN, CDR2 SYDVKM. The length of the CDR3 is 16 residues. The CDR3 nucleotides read TGTGCCAGCAGTTTTTTTCCCCTCTGGGGTGCAGATACGCAGTATTTT. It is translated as CASSFFPLWGADTQYF.

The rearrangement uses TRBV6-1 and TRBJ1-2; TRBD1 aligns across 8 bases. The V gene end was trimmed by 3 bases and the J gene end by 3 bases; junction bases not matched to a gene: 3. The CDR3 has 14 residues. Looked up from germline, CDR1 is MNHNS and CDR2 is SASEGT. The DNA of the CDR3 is TGTGCCAGCAGTGACCCGGGACAGGACTATGGCTACACCTTC. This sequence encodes CASSDPGQDYGYTF.

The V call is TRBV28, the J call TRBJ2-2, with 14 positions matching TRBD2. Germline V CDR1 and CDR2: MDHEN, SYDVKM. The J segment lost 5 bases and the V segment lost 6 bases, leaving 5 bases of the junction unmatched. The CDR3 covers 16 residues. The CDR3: CASSLGLAGVTGELFF. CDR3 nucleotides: TGTGCCAGCAGCTTGGGACTAGCGGGAGTTACCGGGGAGCTGTTTTTT.

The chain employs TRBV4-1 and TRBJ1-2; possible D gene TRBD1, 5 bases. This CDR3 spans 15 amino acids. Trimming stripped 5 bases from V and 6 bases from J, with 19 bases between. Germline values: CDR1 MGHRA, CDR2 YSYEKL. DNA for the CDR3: TGCGCCAGCAGCGTCCCGGGACGGAGAATTGATGGCTACACCTTC. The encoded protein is CASSVPGRRIDGYTF.

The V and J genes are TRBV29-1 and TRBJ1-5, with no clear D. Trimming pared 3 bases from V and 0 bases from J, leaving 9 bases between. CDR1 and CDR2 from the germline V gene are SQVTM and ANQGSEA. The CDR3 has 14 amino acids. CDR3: CSVDAGDSNQPQHF. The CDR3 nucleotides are TGCAGCGTTGACGCTGGCGATAGCAATCAGCCCCAGCATTTT.

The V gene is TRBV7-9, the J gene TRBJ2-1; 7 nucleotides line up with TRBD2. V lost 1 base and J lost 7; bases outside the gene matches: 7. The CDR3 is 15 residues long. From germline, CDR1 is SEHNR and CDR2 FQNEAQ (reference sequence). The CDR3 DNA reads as TGTGCCAGCAGCTTAGTCGGCGGGAGCCTGAATGAGCAGTTCTTC. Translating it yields CASSLVGGSLNEQFF.

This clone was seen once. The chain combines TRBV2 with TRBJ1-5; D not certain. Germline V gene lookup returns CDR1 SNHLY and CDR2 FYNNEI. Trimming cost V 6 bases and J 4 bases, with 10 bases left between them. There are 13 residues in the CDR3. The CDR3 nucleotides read TGTGCCAGCAGAGCAGGCCCGAATCAGCCCCAGCATTTT. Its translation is CASRAGPNQPQHF.

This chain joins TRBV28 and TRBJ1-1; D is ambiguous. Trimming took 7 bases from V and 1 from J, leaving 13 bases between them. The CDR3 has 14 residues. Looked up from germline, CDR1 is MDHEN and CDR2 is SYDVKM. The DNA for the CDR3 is TGTGCCAGCATATCGAGGGTCGGGAACACTGAAGCTTTCTTT. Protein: CASISRVGNTEAFF.

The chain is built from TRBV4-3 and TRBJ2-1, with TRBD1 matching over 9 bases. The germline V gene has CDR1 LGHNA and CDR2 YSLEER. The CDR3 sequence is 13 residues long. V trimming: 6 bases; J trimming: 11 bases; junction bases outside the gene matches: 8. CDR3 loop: CASSKGQGGKQFF. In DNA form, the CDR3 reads TGCGCCAGCAGTAAGGGACAGGGAGGAAAGCAGTTCTTC.

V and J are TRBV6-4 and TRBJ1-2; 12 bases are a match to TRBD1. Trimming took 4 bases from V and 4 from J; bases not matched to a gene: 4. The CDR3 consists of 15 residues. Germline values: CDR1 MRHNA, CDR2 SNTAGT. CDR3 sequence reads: CASSAGTGGGYGYTF. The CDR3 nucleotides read TGTGCCAGCAGTGCCGGGACAGGGGGCGGCTATGGCTACACCTTC.

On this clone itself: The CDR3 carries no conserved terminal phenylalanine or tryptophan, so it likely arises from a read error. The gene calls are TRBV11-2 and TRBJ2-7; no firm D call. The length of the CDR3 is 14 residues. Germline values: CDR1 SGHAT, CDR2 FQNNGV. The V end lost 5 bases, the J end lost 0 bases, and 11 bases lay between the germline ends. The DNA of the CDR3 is TGTGCCAGCAGCCCAACATATGCCTCCTACGAGCAGTACCTC. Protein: CASSPTYASYEQYL.

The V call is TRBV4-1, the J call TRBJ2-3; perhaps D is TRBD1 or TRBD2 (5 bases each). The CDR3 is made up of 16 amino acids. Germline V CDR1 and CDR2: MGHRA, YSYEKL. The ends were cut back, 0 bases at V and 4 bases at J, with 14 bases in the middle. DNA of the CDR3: TGCGCCAGCAGCCAAGATCCCGGGGTAGGGGCAGATACGCAGTATTTT. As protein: CASSQDPGVGADTQYF.

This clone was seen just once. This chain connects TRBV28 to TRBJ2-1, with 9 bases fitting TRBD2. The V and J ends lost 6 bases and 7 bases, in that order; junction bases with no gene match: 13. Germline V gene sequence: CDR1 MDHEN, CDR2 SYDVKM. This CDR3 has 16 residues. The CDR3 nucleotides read TGTGCCAGCAGAGTTGAGAGCGGGAGGCCGAGAAATGAGCAGTTCTTC. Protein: CASRVESGRPRNEQFF.

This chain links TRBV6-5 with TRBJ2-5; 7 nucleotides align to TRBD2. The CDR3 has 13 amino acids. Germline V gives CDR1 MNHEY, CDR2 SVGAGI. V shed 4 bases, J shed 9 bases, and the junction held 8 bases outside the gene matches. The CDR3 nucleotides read TGTGCCAGCAGTTCACCGGGAGGAGGGGCCCAGTACTTC. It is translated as CASSSPGGGAQYF.

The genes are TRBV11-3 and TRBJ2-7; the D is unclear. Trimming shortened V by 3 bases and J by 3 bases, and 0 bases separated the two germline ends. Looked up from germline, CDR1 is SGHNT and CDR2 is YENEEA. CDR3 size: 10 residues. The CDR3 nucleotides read TGTGCCAGCAGCTTCTACGAGCAGTACTTC. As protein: CASSFYEQYF.

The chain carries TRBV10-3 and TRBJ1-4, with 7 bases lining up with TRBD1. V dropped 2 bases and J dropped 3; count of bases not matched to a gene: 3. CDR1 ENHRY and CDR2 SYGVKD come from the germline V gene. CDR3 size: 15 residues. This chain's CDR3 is CAISERQGSNEKLFF. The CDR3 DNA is TGTGCCATCAGTGAGCGACAGGGATCTAATGAAAAACTGTTTTTT.